This entry is about one TCR beta chain. Its antigen is not known. Assay used: immunoSEQ multiplex PCR; TCRdb lists only in-frame clones, some missing. The sample has around 270,000 clones, about 94% seen once. The sample comes from a study of T cell responses to AZD1222 COVID-19 vaccine. Broader study findings: Just a handful of AZD1222 recipients were seropositive at baseline. It was only after the peak T cell response that any repertoires were sampled. Spike-specific TCR breadth and depth rose after two AZD1222 doses. Clonal diversity was possibly underestimated; the donors were predominantly white British and more often female.

Germline CDR1 SGHRS, CDR2 YFSETQ. CDR3 length: 16 residues. The V and J ends lost 0 bases and 1 base, in that order; junction bases with no gene match: 4. The TCR originated in an adult who received the AZD1222 COVID-19 vaccine. The sequencing used peripheral blood, collected 28 days after the second AZD1222 dose. The chain employs TRBV5-1 and TRBJ1-3; 7 bases agree with TRBD1. DNA of the CDR3: TGCGCCAGCAGCTTGGTCAGCAGGGGGTCTGGAAACACCATATATTTT. Amino acids: CASSLVSRGSGNTIYF.